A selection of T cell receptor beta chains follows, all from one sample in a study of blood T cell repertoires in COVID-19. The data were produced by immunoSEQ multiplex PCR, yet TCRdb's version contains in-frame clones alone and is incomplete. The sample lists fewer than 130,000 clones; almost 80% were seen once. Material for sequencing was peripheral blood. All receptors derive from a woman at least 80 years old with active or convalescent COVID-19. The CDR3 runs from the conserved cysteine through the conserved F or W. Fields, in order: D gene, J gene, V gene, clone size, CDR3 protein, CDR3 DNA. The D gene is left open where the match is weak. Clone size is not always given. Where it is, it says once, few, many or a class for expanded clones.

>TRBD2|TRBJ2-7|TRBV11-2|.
CASTPRLASGRARDEQYF
TGTGCCAGCACCCCCCGTCTGGCTAGCGGGAGGGCGAGGGACGAGCAGTACTTC
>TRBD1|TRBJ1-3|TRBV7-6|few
CASSLQGDGGNTIYF
TGTGCCAGCAGCTTACAGGGGGATGGTGGAAACACCATATATTTT
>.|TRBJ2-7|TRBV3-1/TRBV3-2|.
CASTPGQLPTISYEQYF
TGTGCCAGCACCCCAGGACAGTTACCGACAATCTCCTACGAGCAGTACTTC
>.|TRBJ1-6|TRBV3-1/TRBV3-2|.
CASSQAPGWFDSPLHF
TGTGCCAGCAGCCAAGCTCCAGGGTGGTTTGATTCACCCCTCCACTTT
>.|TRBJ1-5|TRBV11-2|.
CASSLRGYDQPQHF
TGTGCCAGCAGCTTACGAGGGTACGATCAGCCCCAGCATTTT
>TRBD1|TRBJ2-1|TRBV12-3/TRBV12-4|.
CASSQGQGDEQFF
TGTGCCAGCAGCCAGGGACAGGGTGATGAGCAGTTCTTC
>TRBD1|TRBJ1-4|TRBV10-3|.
CAISDRDRVEKLFF
TGTGCCATCAGTGACCGGGACAGGGTTGAAAAACTGTTTTTT
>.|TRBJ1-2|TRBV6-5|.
CASTSSRGYTF
TGTGCCAGCACGAGTTCGAGAGGCTACACCTTC
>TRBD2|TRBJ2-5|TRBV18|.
CASSPPTSGRIQETQYF
TGTGCCAGCTCACCACCGACTAGCGGGAGGATCCAAGAGACCCAGTACTTC
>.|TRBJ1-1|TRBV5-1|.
CASTRGEEGTEAFF
TGCGCCAGCACCCGCGGGGAAGAGGGCACTGAAGCTTTCTTT
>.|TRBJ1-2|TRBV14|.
CASSPPTGLIFDGYTF
TGTGCCAGCAGCCCCCCTACAGGGCTGATTTTTGATGGCTACACCTTC
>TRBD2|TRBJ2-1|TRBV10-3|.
CAIDAREGNEQFF
TGTGCCATCGATGCGCGGGAGGGCAATGAGCAGTTCTTC
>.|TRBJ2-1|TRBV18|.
CASSLLPGSADNEQFF
TGTGCCAGCTCACTTCTACCCGGCAGCGCAGACAATGAGCAGTTCTTC
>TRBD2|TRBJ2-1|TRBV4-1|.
CASSQVGGAGAFYNEQFF
TGCGCCAGCAGCCAAGTGGGTGGAGCGGGAGCCTTCTACAATGAGCAGTTCTTC
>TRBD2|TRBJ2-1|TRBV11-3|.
CASSLAPGLAGISEQFF
TGTGCCAGCAGCTTAGCCCCGGGACTAGCGGGAATTAGTGAGCAGTTCTTC
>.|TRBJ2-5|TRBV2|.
CASSVVQETQYF
TGTGCCAGCAGTGTCGTTCAAGAGACCCAGTACTTC
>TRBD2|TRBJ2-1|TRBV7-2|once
CASRQAGGIGNEQFF
TGTGCCAGCAGGCAAGCGGGAGGAATAGGCAATGAGCAGTTCTTC
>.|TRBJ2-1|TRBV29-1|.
CSVEGRLNYNEQFF
TGCAGCGTTGAAGGCAGACTAAACTACAATGAGCAGTTCTTC
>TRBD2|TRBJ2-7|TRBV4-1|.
CASSPLSGRRGEQYF
TGCGCCAGCAGCCCACTAAGCGGGAGGCGGGGTGAGCAGTACTTC
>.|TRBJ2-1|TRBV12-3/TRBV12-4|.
CASSPTGEQFF
TGTGCCAGCAGTCCAACTGGTGAGCAGTTCTTC
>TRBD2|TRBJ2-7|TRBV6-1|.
CASSEREALEQYF
TGTGCCAGCAGTGAACGGGAGGCTCTCGAGCAGTACTTC
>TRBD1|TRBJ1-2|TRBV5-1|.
CASSLTDRGRANYGYTF
TGCGCCAGCAGCTTGACGGACAGGGGGAGAGCTAACTATGGCTACACCTTC
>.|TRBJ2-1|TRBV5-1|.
CASSYRDSRIDEQFF
TGCGCCAGCAGCTACCGGGATTCGCGAATCGATGAGCAGTTCTTC
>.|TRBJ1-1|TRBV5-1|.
CASSNRDTNTEAFF
TGCGCCAGCAGCAACAGGGACACAAACACTGAAGCTTTCTTT
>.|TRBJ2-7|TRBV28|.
CASSLYNRVGEQYF
TGTGCCAGCAGTTTATATAACAGGGTAGGCGAGCAGTACTTC
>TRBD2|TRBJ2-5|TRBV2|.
CASKAGDQETQYF
TGTGCCAGCAAAGCGGGGGACCAAGAGACCCAGTACTTC
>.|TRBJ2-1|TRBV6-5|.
CASMGRLSSYNEQFF
TGTGCCAGCATGGGGCGGTTGAGCTCCTACAATGAGCAGTTCTTC
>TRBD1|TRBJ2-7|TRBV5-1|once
CASSRRPEVQGDIGTYNYEQYF
TGCGCCAGCAGCCGCCGGCCTGAGGTACAGGGGGATATCGGGACCTATAACTACGAGCAGTACTTC
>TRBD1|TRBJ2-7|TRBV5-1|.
CASSLLGQGMGEQYF
TGCGCCAGCAGCTTGCTCGGACAGGGGATGGGCGAGCAGTACTTC
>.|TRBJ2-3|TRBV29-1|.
CSTDRGTDTQYF
TGCAGCACTGACCGGGGCACAGATACGCAGTATTTT
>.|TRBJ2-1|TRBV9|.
CASSVDGSSNEQFF
TGTGCCAGCAGCGTAGATGGCAGTTCCAATGAGCAGTTCTTC
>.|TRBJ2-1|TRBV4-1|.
CASSQDRAKNEQFF
TGCGCCAGCAGCCAAGATAGAGCCAAAAATGAGCAGTTCTTC
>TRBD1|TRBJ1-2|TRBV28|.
CASSPGDRVDLCYTF
TGTGCCAGCAGCCCAGGGGACAGGGTCGACCTATGCTACACCTTC
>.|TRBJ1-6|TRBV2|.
CASSEGQFHTPLHF
TGTGCCAGCAGTGAAGGGCAATTTCATACACCCCTCCACTTT
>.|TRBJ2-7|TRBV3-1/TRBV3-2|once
CASRSTGKRPYEQYF
TGTGCCAGCAGGAGTACGGGGAAACGACCCTACGAGCAGTACTTC
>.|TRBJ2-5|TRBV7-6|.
CASSLEGTLVETQYF
TGTGCCAGCAGCTTAGAGGGGACTCTTGTAGAGACCCAGTACTTC
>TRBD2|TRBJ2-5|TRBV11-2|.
CASTVGTSGPRDQYF
TGTGCCAGCACCGTCGGGACTAGCGGCCCCAGGGACCAGTACTTC
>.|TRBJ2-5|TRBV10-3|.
CAMRQEYQETQYF
TGTGCCATGAGACAGGAGTACCAAGAGACCCAGTACTTC
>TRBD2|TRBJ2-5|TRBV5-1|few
CASSTWTSVGETQYF
TGCGCCAGCAGCACCTGGACTAGCGTGGGAGAGACCCAGTACTTC
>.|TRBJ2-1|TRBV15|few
CATSRDLELGNEQFF
TGTGCCACCAGCAGAGATCTAGAACTCGGGAATGAGCAGTTCTTC
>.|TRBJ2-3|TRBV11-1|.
CASSLGTYGGTDTQYF
TGTGCCAGCAGCTTAGGAACTTACGGAGGGACAGATACGCAGTATTTT
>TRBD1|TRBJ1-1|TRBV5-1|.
CASSFPGQTTEAFF
TGCGCCAGCAGCTTTCCGGGACAGACCACTGAAGCTTTCTTT
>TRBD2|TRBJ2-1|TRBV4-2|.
CASSQDLASGRYEQFF
TGTGCCAGCAGCCAAGATTTAGCTAGCGGGAGATATGAGCAGTTCTTC
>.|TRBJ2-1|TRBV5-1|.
CASSLGVASYNEQFF
TGCGCCAGCAGCTTGGGGGTAGCCTCCTACAATGAGCAGTTCTTC
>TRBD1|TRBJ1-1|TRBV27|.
CASSLRGPSTEAFF
TGTGCCAGCAGTCTCAGGGGGCCGAGTACTGAAGCTTTCTTT
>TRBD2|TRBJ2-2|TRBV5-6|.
CASSLGGRYRNTGELFF
TGTGCCAGCAGCTTGGGCGGGAGATACCGGAACACCGGGGAGCTGTTTTTT
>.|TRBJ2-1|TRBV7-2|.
CATLPQSGRLPNEQFF
TGTGCCACCCTCCCCCAAAGCGGGCGACTCCCCAATGAGCAGTTCTTC
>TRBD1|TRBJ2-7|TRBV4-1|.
CASSQQQGSPYEQYF
TGCGCCAGCAGCCAACAACAGGGGTCCCCCTACGAGCAGTACTTC
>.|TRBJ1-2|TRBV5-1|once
CASSLDRPRDGYTF
TGCGCCAGCAGCTTGGACAGGCCTAGAGATGGCTACACCTTC
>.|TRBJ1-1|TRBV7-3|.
CASSLTPTMNTEAFF
TGTGCCAGCAGCTTAACCCCAACAATGAACACTGAAGCTTTCTTT
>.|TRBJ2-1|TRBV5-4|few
CASSVKTGSSYNEQFF
TGTGCCAGCAGCGTTAAGACAGGCAGCTCCTACAATGAGCAGTTCTTC
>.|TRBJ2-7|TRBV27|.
CASSRTVGFGEQYF
TGTGCCAGCAGCCGAACAGTGGGCTTTGGCGAGCAGTACTTC